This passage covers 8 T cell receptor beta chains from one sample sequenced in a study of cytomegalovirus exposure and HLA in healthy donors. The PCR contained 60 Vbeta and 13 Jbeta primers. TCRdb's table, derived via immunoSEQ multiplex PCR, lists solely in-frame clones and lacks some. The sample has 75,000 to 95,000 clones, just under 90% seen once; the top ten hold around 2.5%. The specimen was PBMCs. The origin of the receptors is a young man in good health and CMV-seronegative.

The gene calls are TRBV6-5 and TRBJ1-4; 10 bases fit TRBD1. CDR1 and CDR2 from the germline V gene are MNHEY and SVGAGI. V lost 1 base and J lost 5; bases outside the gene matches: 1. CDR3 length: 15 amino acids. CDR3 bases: TGTGCCAGCAGTTACTGGGGACAGGGGAATGAAAAACTGTTTTTT. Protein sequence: CASSYWGQGNEKLFF.

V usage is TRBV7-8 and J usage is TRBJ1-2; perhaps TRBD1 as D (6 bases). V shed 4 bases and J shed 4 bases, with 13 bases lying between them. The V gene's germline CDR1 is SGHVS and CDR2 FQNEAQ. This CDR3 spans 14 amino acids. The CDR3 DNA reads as TGTGCCAGCAGCTCCAGACAGGACGGCTATGGCTACACCTTC. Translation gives CASSSRQDGYGYTF.

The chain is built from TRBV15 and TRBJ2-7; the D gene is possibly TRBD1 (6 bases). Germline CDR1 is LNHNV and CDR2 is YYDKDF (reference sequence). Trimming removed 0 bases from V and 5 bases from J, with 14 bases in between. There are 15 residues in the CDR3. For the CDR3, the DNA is TGTGCCACCAGCAGAGAAACTAGTGGGGGCCACGAGCAGTACTTC. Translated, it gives CATSRETSGGHEQYF.

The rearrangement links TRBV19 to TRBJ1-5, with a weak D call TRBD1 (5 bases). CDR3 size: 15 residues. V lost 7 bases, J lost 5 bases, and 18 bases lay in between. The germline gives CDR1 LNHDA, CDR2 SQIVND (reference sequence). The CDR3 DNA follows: TGTGCCAGTAACCCCGGGGGGGGGAAGTATCAGCCCCAGCATTTT. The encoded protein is CASNPGGGKYQPQHF.

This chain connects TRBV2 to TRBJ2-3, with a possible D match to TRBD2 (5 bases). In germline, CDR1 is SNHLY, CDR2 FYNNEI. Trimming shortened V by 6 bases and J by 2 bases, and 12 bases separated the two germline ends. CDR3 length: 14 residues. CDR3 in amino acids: CASRLGRDTDTQYF. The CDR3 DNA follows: TGTGCCAGCAGATTGGGTCGGGACACAGATACGCAGTATTTT.

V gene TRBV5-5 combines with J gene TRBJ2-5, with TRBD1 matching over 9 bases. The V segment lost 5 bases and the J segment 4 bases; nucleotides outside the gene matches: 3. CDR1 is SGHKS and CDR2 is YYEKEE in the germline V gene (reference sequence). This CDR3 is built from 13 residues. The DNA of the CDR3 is TGTGCCAGCAGTTACAGGGGGCGAGAGACCCAGTACTTC. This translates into CASSYRGRETQYF.

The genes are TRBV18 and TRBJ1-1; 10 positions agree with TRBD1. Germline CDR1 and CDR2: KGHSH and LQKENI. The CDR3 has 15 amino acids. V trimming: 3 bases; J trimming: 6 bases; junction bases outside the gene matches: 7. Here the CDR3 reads CASSPVDRGSAEAFF. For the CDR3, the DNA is TGTGCCAGCTCACCCGTGGACAGGGGGAGCGCTGAAGCTTTCTTT.

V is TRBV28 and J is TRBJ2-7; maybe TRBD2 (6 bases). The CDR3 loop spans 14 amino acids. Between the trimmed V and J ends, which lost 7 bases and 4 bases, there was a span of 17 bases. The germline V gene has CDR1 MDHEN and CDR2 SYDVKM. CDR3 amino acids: CASTGTHQTYEQYF. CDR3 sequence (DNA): TGTGCCAGCACCGGGACTCATCAAACGTACGAGCAGTACTTC. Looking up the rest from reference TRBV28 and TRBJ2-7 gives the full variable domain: DVKVTQSSRYLVKRTGEKVFLECVQDMDHENMFWYRQDPGLGLRLIYFSYDVKMKEKGDIPEGYSVSREKKERFSLILESASTNQTSMYLCASTGTHQTYEQYFGPGTRLTVT.